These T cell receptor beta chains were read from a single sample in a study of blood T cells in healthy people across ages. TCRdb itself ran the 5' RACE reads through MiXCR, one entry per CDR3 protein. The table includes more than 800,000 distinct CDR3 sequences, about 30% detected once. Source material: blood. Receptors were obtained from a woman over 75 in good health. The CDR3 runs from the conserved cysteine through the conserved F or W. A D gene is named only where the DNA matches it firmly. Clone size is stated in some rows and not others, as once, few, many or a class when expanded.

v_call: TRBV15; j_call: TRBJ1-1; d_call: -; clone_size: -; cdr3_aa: CATSRDPQNTEAFF; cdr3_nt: TGTGCCACCAGCAGAGACCCGCAGAACACTGAAGCTTTCTTT
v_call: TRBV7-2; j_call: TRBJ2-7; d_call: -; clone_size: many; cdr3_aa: CASSLSREHEQYF; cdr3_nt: TGTGCCAGCAGCTTGAGCAGGGAACACGAGCAGTACTTC
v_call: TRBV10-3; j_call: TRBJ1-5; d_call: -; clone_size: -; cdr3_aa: CAISEGGGRYQPQHF; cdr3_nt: TGTGCCATCAGTGAGGGCGGGGGCCGGTATCAGCCCCAGCATTTT
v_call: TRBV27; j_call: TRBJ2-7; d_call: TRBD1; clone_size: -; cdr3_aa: CASRQGQGACEQYF; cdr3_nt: TGTGCCAGCAGACAGGGACAGGGGGCATGCGAGCAGTACTTC
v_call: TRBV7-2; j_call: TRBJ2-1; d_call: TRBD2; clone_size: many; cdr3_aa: CASSTAPSSGRANEQFF; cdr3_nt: TGTGCCAGCAGCACCGCCCCATCTAGCGGGAGGGCCAATGAGCAGTTCTTC
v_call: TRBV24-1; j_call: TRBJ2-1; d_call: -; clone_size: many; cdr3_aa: CATSDPGASYNEQFF; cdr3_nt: TGTGCCACCAGTGATCCGGGTGCCTCCTACAATGAGCAGTTCTTC
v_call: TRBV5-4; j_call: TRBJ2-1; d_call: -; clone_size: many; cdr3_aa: CASSLGGRSGSYNEQFF; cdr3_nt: TGTGCCAGCAGCTTGGGGGGCAGGTCCGGCTCCTACAATGAGCAGTTCTTC
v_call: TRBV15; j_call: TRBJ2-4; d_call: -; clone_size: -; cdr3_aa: CATSREGGENIQYF; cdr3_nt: TGTGCCACCAGCAGAGAAGGGGGAGAGAACATTCAGTACTTC
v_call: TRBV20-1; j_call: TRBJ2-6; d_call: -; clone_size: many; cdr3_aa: CSARIGGANVLTF; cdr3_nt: TGCAGTGCTAGAATCGGGGGGGCCAACGTCCTGACTTTC
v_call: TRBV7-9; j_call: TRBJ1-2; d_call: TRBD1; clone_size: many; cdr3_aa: CASSPSGTGNGYTF; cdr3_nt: TGTGCCAGCAGCCCTAGCGGGACAGGGAATGGCTACACCTTC
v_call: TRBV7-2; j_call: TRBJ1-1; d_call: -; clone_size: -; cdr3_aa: CASSFSDRRTTEAFF; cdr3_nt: TGTGCCAGCAGCTTTAGTGACAGGCGAACCACTGAAGCTTTCTTT
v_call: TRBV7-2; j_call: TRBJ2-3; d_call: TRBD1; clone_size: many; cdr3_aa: CASSSRGWADTQYF; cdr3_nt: TGTGCCAGCAGCTCCAGGGGGTGGGCAGATACGCAGTATTTT
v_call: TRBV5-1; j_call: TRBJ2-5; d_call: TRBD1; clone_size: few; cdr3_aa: CASSPRTGADEQYF; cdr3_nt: TGCGCCAGCAGCCCAAGGACAGGGGCCGATGAGCAGTACTTC
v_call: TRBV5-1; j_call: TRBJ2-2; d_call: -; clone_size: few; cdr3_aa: CASSLGQLPELFF; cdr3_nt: TGCGCCAGCAGCTTGGGACAGCTACCTGAGCTGTTTTTT
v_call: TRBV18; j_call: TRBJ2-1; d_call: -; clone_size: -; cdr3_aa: CASSSKSTELKFF; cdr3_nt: TGTGCCAGCTCATCCAAATCGACGGAGTTGAAGTTCTTC
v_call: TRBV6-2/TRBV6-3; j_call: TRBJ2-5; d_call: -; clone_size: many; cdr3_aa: CASSRVLGSVKETQYF; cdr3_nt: TGTGCCAGCAGCCGAGTGCTAGGGTCAGTTAAGGAGACCCAGTACTTC
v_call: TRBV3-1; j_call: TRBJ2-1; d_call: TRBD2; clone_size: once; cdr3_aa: CASSHGTSGGPFEFF; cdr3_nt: TGTGCCAGCAGCCATGGGACTAGCGGGGGCCCATTCGAGTTCTTC
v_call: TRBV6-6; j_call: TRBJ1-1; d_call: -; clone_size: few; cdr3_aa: CASSRGGGAFF; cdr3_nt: TGTGCCAGCAGCCGTGGGGGGGGCGCTTTCTTT
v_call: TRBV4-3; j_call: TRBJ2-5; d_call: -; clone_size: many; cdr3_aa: CASSLRLGGETQYF; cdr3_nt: TGCGCCAGCAGCCTTCGGTTGGGGGGTGAGACCCAGTACTTC
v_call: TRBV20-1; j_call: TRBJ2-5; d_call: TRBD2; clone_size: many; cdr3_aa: CSARLAGLETQYF; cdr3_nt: TGCAGTGCCCGACTAGCGGGGCTGGAGACCCAGTACTTC
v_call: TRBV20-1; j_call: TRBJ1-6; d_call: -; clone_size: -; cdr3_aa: CSARVTGSSNNSPLHF; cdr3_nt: TGCAGTGCTAGAGTAACAGGGAGCTCCAATAATTCACCCCTCCACTTT
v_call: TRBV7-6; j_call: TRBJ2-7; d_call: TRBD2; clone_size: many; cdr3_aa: CASSLASTSAGYEQYF; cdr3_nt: TGTGCCAGCAGCCTAGCGAGCACTAGCGCTGGCTACGAGCAGTACTTC
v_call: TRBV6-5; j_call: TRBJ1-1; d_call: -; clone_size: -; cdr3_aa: CASSPLRDMNTEAFF; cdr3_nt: TGTGCCAGCAGCCCCTTGAGGGACATGAACACTGAAGCTTTCTTT
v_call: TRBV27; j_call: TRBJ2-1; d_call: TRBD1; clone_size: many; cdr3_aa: CASSPTGDEQFF; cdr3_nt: TGTGCCAGCAGTCCTACAGGGGATGAGCAGTTCTTC
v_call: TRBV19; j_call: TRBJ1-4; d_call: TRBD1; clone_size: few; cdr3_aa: CATREGQNNEKLFF; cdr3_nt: TGTGCCACCCGAGAGGGACAGAATAATGAAAAACTGTTTTTT
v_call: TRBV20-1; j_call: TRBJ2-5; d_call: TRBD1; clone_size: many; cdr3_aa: CSARRVGQGKTQYF; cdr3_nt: TGCAGTGCTAGGCGGGTGGGACAGGGGAAGACCCAGTACTTC
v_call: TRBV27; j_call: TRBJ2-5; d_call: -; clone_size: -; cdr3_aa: CASSQVRHGQYF; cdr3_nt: TGTGCCAGCAGCCAAGTAAGACACGGGCAGTACTTC